A single sample is the source of the 20 T cell receptor beta chains below, sequenced in a study of blood T cell repertoires in COVID-19. Method: immunoSEQ multiplex PCR; TCRdb's copy keeps in-frame clones and lacks some. The repertoire holds fewer than 600,000 clones, with about 88% as singletons. Sequencing was done on a sample of peripheral blood. The receptor source for this set is a young man with COVID-19, enrolled during active disease.

This sequence joins TRBV12-5 and TRBJ2-1, with 13 positions matching TRBD2. This CDR3 region has 18 residues. Germline V gene data show CDR1 as LGHNT and CDR2 as FRNRAP. The V segment lost 7 bases and the J segment 0 bases; nucleotides outside the gene matches: 9. CDR3 residues: CASATGLAGLISYNEQFF. CDR3 sequence (DNA): TGTGCTAGTGCCACGGGACTAGCGGGACTAATCTCCTACAATGAGCAGTTCTTC. Together with reference TRBV12-5 and TRBJ2-1, the CDR3 gives the full variable domain: DARVTQTPRHKVTEMGQEVTMRCQPILGHNTVFWYRQTMMQGLELLAYFRNRAPLDDSGMPKDRFSAEMPDATLATLKIQPSEPRDSAVYFCASATGLAGLISYNEQFFGPGTRLTVL.

The chain is built from TRBV7-9 and TRBJ2-1; a possible D gene is TRBD2 (5 bases). CDR1 and CDR2 from the germline V gene are SEHNR and FQNEAQ (reference sequence). Trimming left V 5 bases short and J 6 bases short, with 8 bases between. CDR3 size: 12 residues. The CDR3 loop is CASSVGVNEQFF. CDR3 coding DNA: TGTGCCAGCAGCGTCGGGGTCAATGAGCAGTTCTTC.

The chain couples TRBV5-4 to TRBJ1-4; no reliable D call. Germline loops: CDR1 SGHNT, CDR2 YYREEE (reference sequence). The CDR3 extends over 15 amino acids. V lost 4 bases to trimming and J lost 0 bases, with 10 bases between them. The CDR3 nucleotides read TGTGCCAGCAGCGCGGACTATGCAACTAATGAAAAACTGTTTTTT. Protein product: CASSADYATNEKLFF.

The rearrangement links TRBV5-5 to TRBJ2-7; TRBD1 matches 8 bases. V shed 1 base, J shed 5 bases, and the junction held 11 bases outside the gene matches. Germline V lookup: CDR1 SGHKS, CDR2 YYEKEE (reference sequence). The CDR3 totals 16 residues. CDR3 DNA: TGTGCCAGCAGCTTGTGGCAGGGGGCGAGTCTTAACGAGCAGTACTTC. It specifies CASSLWQGASLNEQYF.

Only one count was recorded for this clone. V usage is TRBV28 and J usage is TRBJ2-5; D unclear. This CDR3 contains 13 residues. The V gene's germline CDR1 is MDHEN and CDR2 SYDVKM. V lost 6 bases, J lost 5 bases, and 13 bases lay in between. As DNA, the CDR3 is TGTGCCAGCAGATCCCTAGTCACGGAGACCCAGTACTTC. It specifies CASRSLVTETQYF.

The V and J genes are TRBV7-9 and TRBJ2-7; D ambiguous. The germline V gene has CDR1 SEHNR and CDR2 FQNEAQ (reference sequence). V lost 5 bases to trimming and J lost 2 bases, with 19 bases between them. The CDR3 is made up of 16 amino acids. The CDR3 DNA reads as TGTGCCAGCAGCCCCGTGACTGCTGGCCCTCCCTACGAGCAGTACTTC. Translating gives CASSPVTAGPPYEQYF.

V usage is TRBV19 and J usage is TRBJ2-1; TRBD2 agrees at 11 bases. CDR3 size: 17 residues. CDR1 and CDR2 (germline): LNHDA, SQIVND (reference sequence). V shed 2 bases and J 3 bases; nucleotides not matched to a gene: 6. CDR3 sequence: CASSILLAGGGYNEQFF. CDR3 DNA sequence: TGTGCCAGTAGTATACTCCTAGCGGGAGGTGGCTACAATGAGCAGTTCTTC.

The V gene is TRBV2, the J gene TRBJ2-3, with no clear D. The CDR3 runs to 15 residues. V gave up 4 bases and J gave up 4 bases, with 15 bases separating them. Germline lookup yields CDR1 SNHLY and CDR2 FYNNEI. CDR3 sequence: CASSVAVVLPDTQYF. The CDR3 nucleotides read TGTGCCAGCAGTGTGGCAGTCGTATTGCCAGATACGCAGTATTTT. Using reference TRBV2 and TRBJ2-3 for the parts outside the CDR3, the full variable domain is EPEVTQTPSHQVTQMGQEVILRCVPISNHLYFYWYRQILGQKVEFLVSFYNNEISEKSEIFDDQFSVERPDGSNFTLKIRSTKLEDSAMYFCASSVAVVLPDTQYFGPGTRLTVL.

The CDR3 here is CASSYSSQAGYTF. As DNA, the CDR3 is TGTGCCAGCAGTTACTCGAGTCAGGCTGGCTACACCTTC. The genes are TRBV6-5 and TRBJ1-2; D remains ambiguous. Germline V lookup: CDR1 MNHEY, CDR2 SVGAGI. The V gene lost 0 bases and the J gene lost 7 bases, with 9 bases spanning the gap. The CDR3 extends over 13 amino acids.

This sequence joins TRBV6-1 and TRBJ2-2; TRBD2 agrees at 8 bases. The V gene end was trimmed by 2 bases and the J gene end by 5 bases; junction bases not matched to a gene: 7. This CDR3 comprises 16 residues. The germline gives CDR1 MNHNS, CDR2 SASEGT. The CDR3 reads CASSEFAGGVTGELFF. The CDR3 coding sequence is TGTGCCAGCAGTGAATTCGCGGGAGGAGTTACCGGGGAGCTGTTTTTT.

The table lists this clone with a count of one. This chain links TRBV2 with TRBJ1-4; possibly TRBD1 for D (5 bases). CDR3 length equals 14 residues. Germline CDR1 reads SNHLY; CDR2 reads FYNNEI. Trimming stripped 7 bases from V and 8 bases from J, with 17 bases between. CDR3 residues: CASTRDPGSEKLFF. The CDR3 DNA reads TGTGCCAGCACCCGGGACCCCGGGAGCGAAAAACTGTTTTTT. The full variable domain, its missing parts supplied by reference TRBV2 and TRBJ1-4, is EPEVTQTPSHQVTQMGQEVILRCVPISNHLYFYWYRQILGQKVEFLVSFYNNEISEKSEIFDDQFSVERPDGSNFTLKIRSTKLEDSAMYFCASTRDPGSEKLFFGSGTQLSVL.

This chain connects TRBV7-9 to TRBJ1-1; D ambiguous. CDR3 length: 14 amino acids. Germline CDR1 and CDR2: SEHNR and FQNEAQ (reference sequence). The germline V and J ends were trimmed by 2 bases and 4 bases, with 11 bases remaining between them. CDR3 in DNA: TGTGCCAGCAGCTTAATGGATGGGAGCACTGAAGCTTTCTTT. Translated, it gives CASSLMDGSTEAFF.

The chain employs TRBV2 and TRBJ1-1; 7 positions agree with TRBD1. This CDR3 is 15 amino acids long. Germline CDR1 is SNHLY and CDR2 is FYNNEI. J was trimmed by 1 base and V by 6 bases; bases with no gene match: 8. CDR3 sequence: CASSRQTGRNTEAFF. DNA for the CDR3: TGTGCCAGCAGCAGACAGACAGGGAGGAACACTGAAGCTTTCTTT. Drawing the rest from reference TRBV2 and TRBJ1-1, the complete variable domain is EPEVTQTPSHQVTQMGQEVILRCVPISNHLYFYWYRQILGQKVEFLVSFYNNEISEKSEIFDDQFSVERPDGSNFTLKIRSTKLEDSAMYFCASSRQTGRNTEAFFGQGTRLTVV.

This sequence joins TRBV9 and TRBJ2-2; 7 bases match TRBD1. The trim removed 0 bases at V and 6 bases at J, leaving 5 bases unmatched. Germline loops: CDR1 SGDLS, CDR2 YYNGEE. The CDR3 has 15 amino acids. CDR3 sequence: CASSVALTGAGELFF. The CDR3 bases are TGTGCCAGCAGCGTAGCTCTTACAGGGGCCGGGGAGCTGTTTTTT.

V and J are TRBV2 and TRBJ2-1, with 11 bases matching TRBD1. CDR1 and CDR2 from the germline V gene are SNHLY and FYNNEI. The CDR3 runs 16 residues. After removal of 4 bases from V and 8 bases from J, the junction contained 10 bases not matched to a gene. As DNA, the CDR3 is TGTGCCAGCAGTGGGCTTCCGGACAGGGGGCCGGATGAGCAGTTCTTC. This encodes CASSGLPDRGPDEQFF.

This clone was detected a few times. The chain couples TRBV7-9 to TRBJ2-1; 8 bases fit TRBD1. This CDR3 region has 14 residues. The trim removed 1 base at V and 7 bases at J, leaving 3 bases unmatched. CDR1 SEHNR and CDR2 FQNEAQ come from the germline V gene (reference sequence). Here the CDR3 DNA reads TGTGCCAGCAGCTTAGTACAGGGGGTAAATGAGCAGTTCTTC. This encodes CASSLVQGVNEQFF.

This chain joins TRBV24-1 and TRBJ2-5; 7 positions agree with TRBD2. The CDR3 sequence is 15 residues long. The ends lost 3 bases at V and 0 bases at J; junction bases unmatched: 3. Germline lookup yields CDR1 KGHDR and CDR2 SFDVKD. DNA for the CDR3: TGTGCCACCAGTGATCCCGGGACTAACCAAGAGACCCAGTACTTC. Residues: CATSDPGTNQETQYF.

The genes are TRBV12-3 or TRBV12-4 and TRBJ2-1, with D possibly TRBD1 on 5 matching bases. Between the trimmed V and J ends, which lost 5 bases and 9 bases, there was a span of 11 bases. The CDR3 runs 12 residues. CDR3 in DNA: TGTGCCAGCAGTCGACAGTCCCCTGAGCAGTTCTTC. It yields the protein CASSRQSPEQFF.

The chain carries TRBV25-1 and TRBJ1-1; TRBD1 matches at 9 bases. Germline lookup yields CDR1 MGHDK and CDR2 SYGVNS. The CDR3 is made up of 17 amino acids. The V gene end was trimmed by 1 base and the J gene end by 4 bases; junction bases not matched to a gene: 10. The CDR3 coding sequence is TGTGCCAGCAGTGAATGGGGACAGGGTATAGGGTCCACTGAAGCTTTCTTT. Protein: CASSEWGQGIGSTEAFF.

This sequence joins TRBV21-1 and TRBJ1-2; the table's D call of TRBD1 was not tested on the DNA. TRBV21-1 is a recognized pseudogene. The CDR3 loop spans 16 amino acids. In nucleotides, the CDR3 is TGTGCCAGCAGCTCCCCGGGACAGGCAACTAACTATGGCTACACCTTC. Protein product: CASSSPGQATNYGYTF.